The clone carrying this T cell receptor (beta chain) came up once. The antigen remains unidentified. The sample's time point: week 11, during vaccination. Each vaccine dose was 300 ug of mutant IDH1 20-mer peptide, with topical imiquimod. Germline CDR1 is SNHLY and CDR2 is FYNNEI. The CDR3 is 17 amino acids. With 3 bases clipped from V and 3 bases from J, the junction kept 9 bases outside the gene matches. The sample belongs to a study of a mutant IDH1 vaccine in newly diagnosed glioma. Profiling relied on immunoSEQ multiplex PCR, and the TCRdb table lists in-frame clones only, not all of them. The top ten clones hold under 5.5% of a sample with some 120,000 clones, about 82% of them seen once.

Sequenced here: PBMCs, sampled from a glioma patient whose treatment included an IDH1 peptide vaccine. This chain joins TRBV2 and TRBJ2-7; 12 positions match TRBD1. This TCR was sampled from a man between 35 and 55 years old with glioma. The chain's CDR3 is CASSEGTWDRGLYEQYF. CDR3 in DNA: TGTGCCAGCAGTGAGGGGACTTGGGACAGGGGGCTCTACGAGCAGTACTTC.